These 25 T cell receptor beta chains were sequenced from one sample in a study of cytomegalovirus exposure and HLA in healthy donors. The PCR ran on 60 Vbeta and 13 Jbeta primers. Assay used: immunoSEQ multiplex PCR; TCRdb lists only in-frame clones, some missing. The sample shows under 200,000 clones, around 75% of them seen only once. The sequenced material came from PBMCs. The receptors derive from a woman in her 30s in good health and CMV-seronegative.

The chain employs TRBV6-4 and TRBJ1-3, with a tentative D call TRBD1 (6 bases). This CDR3 has 16 amino acids. In germline, CDR1 is MRHNA, CDR2 SNTAGT. V lost 5 bases and J lost 0, with 14 bases in between. The CDR3 loop is CASSYNRVSSGNTIYF. The CDR3 region has the DNA TGTGCCAGCAGTTACAACAGGGTCAGCTCTGGAAACACCATATATTTT.

The chain carries TRBV6-1 and TRBJ2-5, with 11 bases lining up with TRBD2. Germline trimming cut 9 bases from V and 4 bases from J; bases unmatched to any gene: 10. The CDR3 has 15 residues. Germline V lookup: CDR1 MNHNS, CDR2 SASEGT. In DNA form, the CDR3 reads TGTGCCAGTAATAGCGGGGGGGCCCCTCGAGAGACCCAGTACTTC. This encodes CASNSGGAPRETQYF.

This rearrangement joins TRBV19 to TRBJ1-1, with D perhaps matching TRBD1 (5 bases). CDR1 and CDR2 from the germline V gene are LNHDA and SQIVND (reference sequence). V was cut by 9 bases and J by 2 bases, with 13 bases left in between. This CDR3 contains 13 residues. CDR3 sequence: CASQAGVNTEAFF. DNA of the CDR3: TGTGCCAGCCAGGCGGGGGTCAACACTGAAGCTTTCTTT.

The chain employs TRBV7-2 and TRBJ2-7, with 8 bases fitting TRBD2. This CDR3 is built from 13 residues. Germline CDR1 SGHTA, CDR2 FQGNSA. The trim removed 3 bases at V and 5 bases at J, leaving 3 bases unmatched. For the CDR3, the DNA is TGTGCCAGCAGCTTCAGCGGGAGCAACGAGCAGTACTTC. This encodes CASSFSGSNEQYF.

This sequence joins TRBV18 and TRBJ2-1; 11 nucleotides line up with TRBD2. This CDR3 comprises 14 residues. Losses at the gene ends were 6 bases for V and 4 bases for J; bases not matched to a gene: 2. Looked up from germline, CDR1 is KGHSH and CDR2 is LQKENI. CDR3 loop: CASSRLAGYNEQFF. In DNA, the CDR3 is TGTGCCAGCTCGCGACTAGCGGGATACAATGAGCAGTTCTTC.

The chain uses TRBV14 and TRBJ2-1; 13 bases line up with TRBD2. The CDR3 totals 18 residues. CDR1 SGHDN and CDR2 FVKESK come from the germline V gene. V shed 3 bases, J shed 5 bases, and the junction held 10 bases outside the gene matches. CDR3 in amino acids: CASSQRSWTSGRNNEQFF. The CDR3 region has the DNA TGTGCCAGCAGCCAGCGATCGTGGACTAGCGGGAGAAACAATGAGCAGTTCTTC.

This chain uses TRBV19 with TRBJ1-1, with 10 bases aligning to TRBD1. The CDR3 runs 14 residues. The junction had 4 bases not matched to a gene; V was cut back by 4 bases and J by 5 bases. Looked up from germline, CDR1 is LNHDA and CDR2 is SQIVND (reference sequence). The DNA of the CDR3 is TGTGCCAGTAGTAGACAGGGGGCAAAGACTGAAGCTTTCTTT. This gives the protein CASSRQGAKTEAFF.

This clone appeared a single time. The J gene is TRBJ2-3, the V gene TRBV5-6, with TRBD1 matching over 7 bases. This CDR3 comprises 15 residues. Germline V gene sequence: CDR1 SGHDT, CDR2 YYEEEE. The V and J ends lost 3 bases and 2 bases, in that order; junction bases with no gene match: 6. In nucleotides, the CDR3 is TGTGCCAGCAGCTACCCCGGGACAGCCACAGATACGCAGTATTTT. This translates into CASSYPGTATDTQYF. The full variable domain, rest sourced from reference TRBV5-6 and TRBJ2-3, is DAGVTQSPTHLIKTRGQQVTLRCSPKSGHDTVSWYQQALGQGPQFIFQYYEEEERQRGNFPDRFSGHQFPNYSSELNVNALLLGDSALYLCASSYPGTATDTQYFGPGTRLTVL.

This clone was seen a handful of times. V gene TRBV19 combines with J gene TRBJ1-2, with D perhaps matching TRBD1 (6 bases). Germline loops: CDR1 LNHDA, CDR2 SQIVND (reference sequence). CDR3 length: 12 residues. Trimming pared 3 bases from V and 8 bases from J, leaving 10 bases between. The CDR3 here is CASSMQGNGYTF. The CDR3 region has the DNA TGTGCCAGTAGTATGCAGGGGAACGGCTACACCTTC. Variable domain in full (rest from reference TRBV19 and TRBJ1-2): DGGITQSPKYLFRKEGQNVTLSCEQNLNHDAMYWYRQDPGQGLRLIYYSQIVNDFQKGDIAEGYSVSREKKESFPLTVTSAQKNPTAFYLCASSMQGNGYTFGSGTRLTVV.

The chain links TRBV29-1 to TRBJ1-1; D is unclear. CDR1 and CDR2 from the germline V gene are SQVTM and ANQGSEA. V was clipped by 3 bases and J by 0 bases, with 5 bases between them. The CDR3 is 12 residues long. The CDR3 DNA sequence: TGCAGCGTTGACGGGGTGAACACTGAAGCTTTCTTT. This codes for CSVDGVNTEAFF.

With regard to this clone: The junction shows a germline mismatch at one end, possibly a read error. This chain uses TRBV4-1 with TRBJ1-3; 7 bases line up with TRBD1. The germline V gene encodes CDR1 MGHRA and CDR2 YSYEKL. The CDR3 covers 20 residues. CDR3 coding DNA: TGCGCCAGCAGCCAAGATTGGTGGGGAACAGGGGCTATGCCTGGGAACACCATATATTTT. The encoded protein is CASSQDWWGTGAMPGNTIYF.

The J gene is TRBJ2-4, the V gene TRBV15; D is possibly TRBD2 (6 bases). Germline V lookup: CDR1 LNHNV, CDR2 YYDKDF (reference sequence). Trimming stripped 0 bases from V and 0 bases from J, with 15 bases between. This CDR3 region has 18 residues. This CDR3 is CATSRDPLGGLAKNIQYF. The CDR3 DNA sequence: TGTGCCACCAGCAGAGATCCACTTGGGGGACTAGCCAAAAACATTCAGTACTTC.

The rearrangement joins TRBV5-4 to TRBJ1-1; the D is unclear. The ends were cut back, 0 bases at V and 0 bases at J, with 12 bases in the middle. This CDR3 has 16 amino acids. Germline V gives CDR1 SGHNT, CDR2 YYREEE (reference sequence). Written as DNA, the CDR3 is TGTGCCAGCAGCTTGGACCCCAGGAATATGAACACTGAAGCTTTCTTT. This codes for CASSLDPRNMNTEAFF.

The genes are TRBV4-1 and TRBJ1-3; 7 bases align to TRBD1. This CDR3 has 15 residues. Losses at the gene ends were 3 bases for V and 4 bases for J; bases not matched to a gene: 6. From germline, CDR1 is MGHRA and CDR2 YSYEKL. CDR3 sequence reads: CASSQEDRPGNTIYF. CDR3 DNA: TGCGCCAGCAGCCAGGAGGACAGGCCCGGAAACACCATATATTTT.

The chain couples TRBV5-5 to TRBJ1-2; weak D call: TRBD1 (6 bases). V shed 2 bases and J shed 4 bases, with 18 bases lying between them. This CDR3 region has 16 residues. The germline V gene has CDR1 SGHKS and CDR2 YYEKEE (reference sequence). The CDR3 here is CASSLAWDRGGYGYTF. CDR3 nucleotides: TGTGCCAGCAGCTTAGCCTGGGATAGGGGGGGCTATGGCTACACCTTC.

V usage is TRBV4-1 and J usage is TRBJ1-1; a weak D match, TRBD1 (5 bases). With 1 base removed from V and 1 base from J, the gap between germline ends came to 7 bases. This CDR3 comprises 14 residues. Germline V lookup: CDR1 MGHRA, CDR2 YSYEKL. The CDR3 protein is CASSQVGQNTEAFF. The CDR3 coding sequence is TGCGCCAGCAGCCAAGTAGGACAGAACACTGAAGCTTTCTTT.

A note on this clone: The same CDR3 also results from other DNA sequences found in this sample. The V gene is TRBV4-1, the J gene TRBJ2-7; TRBD2 is a possible D gene (5 bases). This CDR3 spans 15 amino acids. The V end was cut by 1 base, the J end by 1 base, with 11 bases between. Germline V gene data show CDR1 as MGHRA and CDR2 as YSYEKL. CDR3 sequence reads: CASSQGRSGSYEQYF. For the CDR3, the DNA is TGCGCCAGCAGCCAAGGGAGGTCGGGTTCCTACGAGCAGTACTTC.

The chain uses TRBV25-1 and TRBJ1-2, with D possibly being TRBD1 (5 bases). The CDR3 totals 16 residues. Germline CDR1 reads MGHDK; CDR2 reads SYGVNS. V lost 5 bases and J 8 bases, leaving 24 bases between the germline ends. The DNA for the CDR3 is TGTGCCAGCAGTCCGTACCGGGGGGAAAGGGCTGGGGGCTACACCTTC. Translated, it gives CASSPYRGERAGGYTF.

The chain is built from TRBV30 and TRBJ2-5; D possibly corresponds to TRBD1 (6 bases). Near its end, the DNA agrees better with TRBJ2-7, so the J call may be wrong. CDR3 length: 17 amino acids. Germline assignment: CDR1 GTSNPN and CDR2 SVGIG (reference sequence). The CDR3 sequence is CAWSGSPSGQSTYEQYF. In DNA form, the CDR3 reads TGTGCCTGGAGTGGTAGCCCCTCTGGACAGTCAACCTACGAGCAGTACTTC.

This chain links TRBV5-5 with TRBJ1-2, with D possibly matching TRBD1 (6 bases). Germline assignment: CDR1 SGHKS and CDR2 YYEKEE (reference sequence). The CDR3 is made up of 15 amino acids. V lost 1 base and J lost 4, with 14 bases in between. The CDR3 DNA reads TGTGCCAGCAGCTTGCATGGGGGCGCGAGCTATGGCTACACCTTC. Its translation: CASSLHGGASYGYTF. Combining the CDR3 with reference TRBV5-5 and TRBJ1-2 gives the whole variable domain DAGVTQSPTHLIKTRGQQVTLRCSPISGHKSVSWYQQVLGQGPQFIFQYYEKEERGRGNFPDRFSARQFPNYSSELNVNALLLGDSALYLCASSLHGGASYGYTFGSGTRLTVV.

The chain joins TRBV7-2 to TRBJ2-2, with D possibly being TRBD2 (5 bases). The CDR3 is 14 residues long. Germline CDR1 is SGHTA and CDR2 is FQGNSA. Trimming took 5 bases from V and 1 from J, leaving 8 bases between them. CDR3 protein: CASSRAGNTGELFF. The CDR3 region has the DNA TGTGCCAGCAGCCGGGCGGGGAACACCGGGGAGCTGTTTTTT.

The CDR3 sequence: CASSQGTSPQHF. In DNA form, the CDR3 reads TGTGCCAGCAGCCAAGGGACATCGCCCCAGCATTTT. The rearrangement uses TRBV4-2 and TRBJ1-5; maybe TRBD1 (5 bases). V gave up 1 base and J gave up 9 bases, with 7 bases separating them. The CDR3 totals 12 residues. CDR1 and CDR2 from the germline V gene are LGHNA and YNFKEQ.

This chain joins TRBV5-1 and TRBJ1-1; 8 bases fit TRBD1. The CDR3 runs to 14 residues. J was trimmed by 1 base and V by 4 bases; bases with no gene match: 3. Germline CDR1 reads SGHRS; CDR2 reads YFSETQ. DNA for the CDR3: TGCGCCAGCAGCCATGGGACAGGGAACACTGAAGCTTTCTTT. Translated: CASSHGTGNTEAFF.

The genes are TRBV5-8 and TRBJ2-3; 8 bases align to TRBD1. Germline CDR1 is SGHTS and CDR2 is YDEGEE. The CDR3 is made up of 15 amino acids. The ends lost 4 bases at V and 0 bases at J; junction bases unmatched: 4. The CDR3 reads CASSIRTGSTDTQYF. Here the CDR3 DNA reads TGTGCCAGCAGCATTCGGACAGGGAGCACAGATACGCAGTATTTT.

A word on this clone: Other DNA sequences within the sample encode an identical CDR3. This chain links TRBV5-4 with TRBJ1-1; D gene uncertain. The length of the CDR3 is 13 residues. The germline V gene encodes CDR1 SGHNT and CDR2 YYREEE (reference sequence). Trimming stripped 0 bases from V and 1 base from J, with 4 bases between. The CDR3 loop reads CASSLDQNTEAFF. For the CDR3, the DNA is TGTGCCAGCAGCTTGGATCAGAACACTGAAGCTTTCTTT.